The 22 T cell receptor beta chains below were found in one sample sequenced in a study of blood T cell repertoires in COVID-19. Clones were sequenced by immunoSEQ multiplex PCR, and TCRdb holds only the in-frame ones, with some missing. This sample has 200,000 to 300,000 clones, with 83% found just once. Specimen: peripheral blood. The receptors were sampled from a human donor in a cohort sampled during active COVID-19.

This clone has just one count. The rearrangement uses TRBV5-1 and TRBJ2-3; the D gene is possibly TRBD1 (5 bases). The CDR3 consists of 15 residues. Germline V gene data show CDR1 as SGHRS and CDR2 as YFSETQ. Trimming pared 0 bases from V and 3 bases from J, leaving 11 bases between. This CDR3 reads CASSLDVRETDTQYF. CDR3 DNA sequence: TGCGCCAGCAGCTTGGATGTCAGGGAAACAGATACGCAGTATTTT.

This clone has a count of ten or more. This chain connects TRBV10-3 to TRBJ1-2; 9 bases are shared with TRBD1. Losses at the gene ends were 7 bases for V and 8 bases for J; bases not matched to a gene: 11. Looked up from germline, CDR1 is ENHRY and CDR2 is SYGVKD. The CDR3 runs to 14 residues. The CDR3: CAINTGGTGTGYTF. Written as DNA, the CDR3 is TGTGCCATCAACACCGGTGGGACAGGGACCGGCTACACCTTC.

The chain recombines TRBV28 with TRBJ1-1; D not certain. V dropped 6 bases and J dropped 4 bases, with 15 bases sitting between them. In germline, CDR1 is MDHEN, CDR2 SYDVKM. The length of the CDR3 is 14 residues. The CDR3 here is CASSNFIGGTEAFF. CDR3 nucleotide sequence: TGTGCCAGCAGCAACTTTATAGGAGGCACTGAAGCTTTCTTT.

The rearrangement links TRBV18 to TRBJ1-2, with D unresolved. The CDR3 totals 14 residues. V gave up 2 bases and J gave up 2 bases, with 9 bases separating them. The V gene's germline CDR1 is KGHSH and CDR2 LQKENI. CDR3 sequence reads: CASSPGQNNYGYTF. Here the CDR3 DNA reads TGTGCCAGCTCACCAGGCCAAAACAACTATGGCTACACCTTC.

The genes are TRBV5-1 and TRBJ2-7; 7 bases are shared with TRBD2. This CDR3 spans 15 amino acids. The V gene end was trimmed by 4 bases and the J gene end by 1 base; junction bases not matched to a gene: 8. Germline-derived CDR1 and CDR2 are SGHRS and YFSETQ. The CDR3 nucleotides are TGCGCCAGCAGCCCGGGGAGGGGAGGGTCCTACGAGCAGTACTTC. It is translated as CASSPGRGGSYEQYF.

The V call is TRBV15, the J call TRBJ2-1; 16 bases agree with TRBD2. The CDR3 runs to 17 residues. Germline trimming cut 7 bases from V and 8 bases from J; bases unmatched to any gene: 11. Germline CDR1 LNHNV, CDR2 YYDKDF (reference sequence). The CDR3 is CATKWGLAGGPSDEQFF. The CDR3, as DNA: TGTGCCACCAAGTGGGGACTAGCGGGAGGGCCGAGTGATGAGCAGTTCTTC. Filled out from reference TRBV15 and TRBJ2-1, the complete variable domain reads DAMVIQNPRYQVTQFGKPVTLSCSQTLNHNVMYWYQQKSSQAPKLLFHYYDKDFNNEADTPDNFQSRRPNTSFCFLDIRSPGLGDTAMYLCATKWGLAGGPSDEQFFGPGTRLTVL.

CDR3 region: CASNGQGNIQYF. The CDR3, as DNA: TGTGCCAGCAATGGACAGGGTAACATTCAGTACTTC. J is TRBJ2-4 and V is TRBV6-5, with 8 nucleotides matching TRBD1. V shed 7 bases and J 7 bases; nucleotides not matched to a gene: 3. Germline V gene lookup returns CDR1 MNHEY and CDR2 SVGAGI. This CDR3 comprises 12 residues.

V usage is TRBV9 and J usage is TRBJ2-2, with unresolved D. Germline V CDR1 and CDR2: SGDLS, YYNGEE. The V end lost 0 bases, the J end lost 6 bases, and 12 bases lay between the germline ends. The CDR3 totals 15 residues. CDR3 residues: CASSVELRGAGELFF. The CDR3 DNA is TGTGCCAGCAGCGTAGAGTTGCGAGGCGCCGGGGAGCTGTTTTTT. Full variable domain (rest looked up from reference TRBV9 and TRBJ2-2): DSGVTQTPKHLITATGQRVTLRCSPRSGDLSVYWYQQSLDQGLQFLIQYYNGEERAKGNILERFSAQQFPDLHSELNLSSLELGDSALYFCASSVELRGAGELFFGEGSRLTVL.

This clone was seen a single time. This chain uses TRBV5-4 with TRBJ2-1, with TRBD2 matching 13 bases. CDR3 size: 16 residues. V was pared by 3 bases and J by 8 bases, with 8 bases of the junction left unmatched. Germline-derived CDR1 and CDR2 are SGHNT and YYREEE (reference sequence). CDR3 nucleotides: TGTGCCAGCAGCTCTTGGACTAGCGGGAGATCTCATGAGCAGTTCTTC. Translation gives CASSSWTSGRSHEQFF.

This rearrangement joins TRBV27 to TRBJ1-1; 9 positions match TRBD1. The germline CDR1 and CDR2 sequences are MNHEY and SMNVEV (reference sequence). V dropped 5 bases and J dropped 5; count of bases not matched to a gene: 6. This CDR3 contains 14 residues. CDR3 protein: CASSTGTGWTEAFF. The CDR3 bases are TGTGCCAGCAGTACTGGGACAGGGTGGACTGAAGCTTTCTTT.

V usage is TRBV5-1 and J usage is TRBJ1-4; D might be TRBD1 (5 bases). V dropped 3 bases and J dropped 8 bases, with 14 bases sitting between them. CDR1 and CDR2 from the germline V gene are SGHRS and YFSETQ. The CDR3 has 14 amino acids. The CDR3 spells CASSWEGRREKLFF. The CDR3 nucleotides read TGCGCCAGCAGCTGGGAGGGGCGCAGGGAAAAACTGTTTTTT.

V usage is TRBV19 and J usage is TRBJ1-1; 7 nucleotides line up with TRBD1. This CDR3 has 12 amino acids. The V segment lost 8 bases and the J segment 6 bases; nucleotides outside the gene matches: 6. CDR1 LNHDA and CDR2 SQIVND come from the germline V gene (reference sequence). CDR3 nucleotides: TGTGCCAGTTCTGACAGGGCCGCTGAAGCTTTCTTT. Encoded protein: CASSDRAAEAFF. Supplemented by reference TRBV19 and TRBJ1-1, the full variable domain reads DGGITQSPKYLFRKEGQNVTLSCEQNLNHDAMYWYRQDPGQGLRLIYYSQIVNDFQKGDIAEGYSVSREKKESFPLTVTSAQKNPTAFYLCASSDRAAEAFFGQGTRLTVV.

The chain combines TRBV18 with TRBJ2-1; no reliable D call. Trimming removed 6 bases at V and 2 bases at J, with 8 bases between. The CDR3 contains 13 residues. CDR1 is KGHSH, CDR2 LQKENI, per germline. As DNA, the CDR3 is TGTGCCAGCTCCCCTTCCGCCTACAATGAGCAGTTCTTC. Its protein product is CASSPSAYNEQFF.

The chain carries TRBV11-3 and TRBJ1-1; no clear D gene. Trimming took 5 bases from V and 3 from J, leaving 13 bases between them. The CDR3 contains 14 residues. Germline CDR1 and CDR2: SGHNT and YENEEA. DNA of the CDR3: TGTGCCAGCAGCATACACGGCGGGGACACTGAAGCTTTCTTT. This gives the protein CASSIHGGDTEAFF.

CDR3 residues: CASSAGGVADTQYF. CDR3 sequence (DNA): TGTGCCAGCAGCGCCGGGGGGGTTGCAGATACGCAGTATTTT. The chain uses TRBV7-2 and TRBJ2-3; TRBD2 matches 8 bases. This CDR3 comprises 14 residues. J lost 4 bases, V lost 5 bases, and 5 bases had no gene match. From germline, CDR1 is SGHTA and CDR2 FQGNSA.

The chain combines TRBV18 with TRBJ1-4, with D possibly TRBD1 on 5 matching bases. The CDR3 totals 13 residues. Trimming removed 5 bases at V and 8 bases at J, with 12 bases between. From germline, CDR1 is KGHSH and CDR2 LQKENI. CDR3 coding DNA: TGTGCCAGCTCAACCTCGACAGAGGAAAAACTGTTTTTT. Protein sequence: CASSTSTEEKLFF. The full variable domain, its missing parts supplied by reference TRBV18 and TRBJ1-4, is NAGVMQNPRHLVRRRGQEARLRCSPMKGHSHVYWYRQLPEEGLKFMVYLQKENIIDESGMPKERFSAEFPKEGPSILRIQQVVRGDSAAYFCASSTSTEEKLFFGSGTQLSVL.

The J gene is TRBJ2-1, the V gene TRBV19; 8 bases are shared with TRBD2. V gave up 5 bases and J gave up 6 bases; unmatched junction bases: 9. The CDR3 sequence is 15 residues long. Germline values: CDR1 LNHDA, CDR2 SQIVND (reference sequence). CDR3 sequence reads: CASSFPGTRGNEQFF. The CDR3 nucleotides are TGTGCCAGTAGTTTCCCCGGGACTAGGGGCAATGAGCAGTTCTTC.

In nucleotides, the CDR3 is TGTGCCAGCAGTTACTTGCGGGGGGGGGACAATGAGCAGTTCTTC. Amino acid sequence: CASSYLRGGDNEQFF. The V and J genes are TRBV6-6 and TRBJ2-1; 9 bases match TRBD2. The CDR3 covers 15 residues. CDR1 MNHNY and CDR2 SVGAGI come from the germline V gene (reference sequence). V dropped 1 base and J dropped 5; count of bases not matched to a gene: 3.

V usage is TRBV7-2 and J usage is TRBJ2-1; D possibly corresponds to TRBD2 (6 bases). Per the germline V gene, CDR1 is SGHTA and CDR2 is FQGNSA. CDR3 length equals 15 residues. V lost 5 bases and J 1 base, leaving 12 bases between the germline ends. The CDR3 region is CASSPGGPSYNEQFF. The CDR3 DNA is TGTGCCAGCAGCCCCGGAGGGCCTTCCTACAATGAGCAGTTCTTC.

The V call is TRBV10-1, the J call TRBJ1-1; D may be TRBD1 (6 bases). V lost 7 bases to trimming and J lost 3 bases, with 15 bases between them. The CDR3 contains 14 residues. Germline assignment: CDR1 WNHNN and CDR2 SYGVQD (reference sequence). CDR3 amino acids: CASTPGGGYTEAFF. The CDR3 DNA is TGCGCCAGCACCCCGGGGGGGGGCTACACTGAAGCTTTCTTT.

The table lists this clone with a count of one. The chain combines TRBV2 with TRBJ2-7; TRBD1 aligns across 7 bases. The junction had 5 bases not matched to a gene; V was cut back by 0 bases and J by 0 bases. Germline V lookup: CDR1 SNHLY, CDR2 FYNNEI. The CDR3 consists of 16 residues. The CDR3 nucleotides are TGTGCCAGCAGTGAAGCCGGGACAGCAAGCTCCTACGAGCAGTACTTC. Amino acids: CASSEAGTASSYEQYF.

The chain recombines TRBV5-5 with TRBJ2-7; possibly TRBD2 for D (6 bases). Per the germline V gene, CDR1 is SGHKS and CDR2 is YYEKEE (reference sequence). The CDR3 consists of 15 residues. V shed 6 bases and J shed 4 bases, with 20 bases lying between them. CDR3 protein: CASNPPRGKGYEQYF. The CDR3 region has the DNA TGTGCCAGCAATCCCCCACGGGGGAAGGGTTACGAGCAGTACTTC. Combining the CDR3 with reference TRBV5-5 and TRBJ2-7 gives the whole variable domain DAGVTQSPTHLIKTRGQQVTLRCSPISGHKSVSWYQQVLGQGPQFIFQYYEKEERGRGNFPDRFSARQFPNYSSELNVNALLLGDSALYLCASNPPRGKGYEQYFGPGTRLTVT.